The 30 T cell receptor beta chains listed next were all sequenced from one sample in a study of blood T cell repertoires in COVID-19. Assay: immunoSEQ multiplex PCR; the TCRdb copy retains only in-frame clones and omits some. This sample has some 190,000 clones, with 76% found just once. Material: peripheral blood. These receptors originate from a woman between 50 and 59 years old with active or convalescent COVID-19.

The chain uses TRBV27 and TRBJ2-2; TRBD1 matches at 7 bases. Germline CDR1 reads MNHEY; CDR2 reads SMNVEV (reference sequence). The CDR3 covers 15 residues. J lost 3 bases, V lost 4 bases, and 5 bases had no gene match. The CDR3 DNA reads as TGTGCCAGCAGTTCGTCCGGGACAGACACCGGGGAGCTGTTTTTT. Translation gives CASSSSGTDTGELFF.

The rearrangement links TRBV2 to TRBJ2-3, with 10 bases fitting TRBD1. J lost 4 bases, V lost 6 bases, and 10 bases had no gene match. In germline, CDR1 is SNHLY, CDR2 FYNNEI. CDR3 size: 16 residues. CDR3 sequence (DNA): TGTGCCAGCAGCCCGGGACAGGGGATCCTCCCAGATACGCAGTATTTT. This codes for CASSPGQGILPDTQYF.

This clone was found once. The chain recombines TRBV11-1 with TRBJ2-7, with D perhaps TRBD1 (5 bases). Deletions cut 3 bases from V and 4 bases from J, with 16 bases between. This CDR3 region has 15 residues. Germline lookup yields CDR1 SGHAT and CDR2 FQDESV (reference sequence). CDR3 DNA: TGTGCCAGCAGCTTCTCGCAGGGTGAGGCTTACGAGCAGTACTTC. This encodes CASSFSQGEAYEQYF.

The chain has TRBV6-6 and TRBJ1-5, with a possible D match to TRBD1 (6 bases). Germline V gives CDR1 MNHNY, CDR2 SVGAGI (reference sequence). V was shortened by 5 bases and J by 3 bases, with 11 bases between the two germline ends. There are 14 residues in the CDR3. CDR3 in amino acids: CASSPGTNNQPQHF. The CDR3, as DNA: TGTGCCAGCAGTCCCGGGACAAACAATCAGCCCCAGCATTTT.

This clone has more than one count but fewer than ten. The V gene is TRBV4-2, the J gene TRBJ1-2, with a possible D match to TRBD1 (6 bases). Trimming removed 0 bases at V and 2 bases at J, with 16 bases between. This CDR3 spans 17 amino acids. Germline V gene data show CDR1 as LGHNA and CDR2 as YNFKEQ. This CDR3 is CASSQEGGGSGNYGYTF. The CDR3 DNA reads TGTGCCAGCAGCCAAGAAGGGGGGGGATCCGGAAACTATGGCTACACCTTC.

This clone appeared a few times. The chain joins TRBV9 to TRBJ2-5; TRBD2 might be the D (6 bases). Germline loops: CDR1 SGDLS, CDR2 YYNGEE. Trimming took 1 base from V and 2 from J, leaving 12 bases between them. The length of the CDR3 is 15 residues. This CDR3 reads CASSVQSGRQETQYF. In DNA, the CDR3 is TGTGCCAGCAGCGTACAGTCAGGGAGGCAAGAGACCCAGTACTTC.

The chain has TRBV5-1 and TRBJ2-1; 11 bases fit TRBD1. V shed 0 bases, J shed 6 bases, and the junction held 5 bases outside the gene matches. CDR1 and CDR2 (germline): SGHRS, YFSETQ. CDR3 length: 16 amino acids. The CDR3 coding sequence is TGCGCCAGCAGCTTGGCCGCAGGGACAGGGGGCAATGAGCAGTTCTTC. This gives the protein CASSLAAGTGGNEQFF.

The CDR3 nucleotides read TGTGCCAGCAGCCCGGGGTCCAACACTGAAGCTTTCTTT. Encoded protein: CASSPGSNTEAFF. The chain joins TRBV11-2 to TRBJ1-1; D is undetermined. This CDR3 is built from 13 residues. Trimming took 5 bases from V and 2 from J, leaving 9 bases between them. Germline-derived CDR1 and CDR2 are SGHAT and FQNNGV.

The gene calls are TRBV29-1 and TRBJ2-1; 7 bases line up with TRBD2. The germline V gene has CDR1 SQVTM and CDR2 ANQGSEA. V dropped 4 bases and J dropped 8; count of bases not matched to a gene: 2. CDR3 length: 11 amino acids. CDR3 DNA sequence: TGCAGCGTTGGACTAGCCCATGAGCAGTTCTTC. This gives the protein CSVGLAHEQFF.

The chain recombines TRBV7-2 with TRBJ1-5, with 7 bases that match TRBD1. Looked up from germline, CDR1 is SGHTA and CDR2 is FQGNSA. The CDR3 spans 16 residues. After removal of 2 bases from V and 3 bases from J, the junction contained 7 bases not matched to a gene. This chain's CDR3 is CASSLITGVSNQPQHF. DNA of the CDR3: TGTGCCAGCAGCTTAATCACAGGGGTTTCCAATCAGCCCCAGCATTTT.

The CDR3 DNA follows: TGCAGTGCCAGTCGGACTAGCTCTTACAATGAGCAGTTCTTC. This sequence encodes CSASRTSSYNEQFF. This sequence joins TRBV20-1 and TRBJ2-1; TRBD2 agrees at 8 bases. With 6 bases clipped from V and 4 bases from J, the junction kept 8 bases outside the gene matches. Germline loops: CDR1 DFQATT, CDR2 SNEGSKA (reference sequence). The CDR3 is made up of 14 amino acids.

This clone has just one count. The chain uses TRBV24-1 and TRBJ2-3, with D maybe TRBD2 (6 bases). The CDR3 length is 16 residues. V gave up 4 bases and J gave up 0 bases, with 13 bases separating them. CDR1 and CDR2 (germline): KGHDR, SFDVKD. This CDR3 is CATSDPRAGSTDTQYF. DNA of the CDR3: TGTGCCACCAGTGACCCGAGGGCGGGGAGCACAGATACGCAGTATTTT.

The rearrangement joins TRBV2 to TRBJ1-1, with 7 positions matching TRBD1. The CDR3 spans 13 residues. Germline V gene lookup returns CDR1 SNHLY and CDR2 FYNNEI. The J segment lost 8 bases and the V segment lost 8 bases, leaving 11 bases of the junction unmatched. The CDR3 DNA follows: TGTGCCAGCGGAATGTATACACAGGGGGAAGCTTTCTTT. This codes for CASGMYTQGEAFF.

This chain joins TRBV3-1 (or the pseudogene TRBV3-2) and TRBJ1-2; 7 bases are shared with TRBD1. Germline lookup yields CDR1 LGHDT and CDR2 YNNKEL (reference sequence). The CDR3 is 15 amino acids. The V segment lost 3 bases and the J segment 6 bases; nucleotides outside the gene matches: 10. DNA of the CDR3: TGTGCCAGCAGCCAGCAACAGGGGTATCTGCATGGCTACACCTTC. Residues: CASSQQQGYLHGYTF.

The V and J genes are TRBV4-3 and TRBJ1-1, with 7 bases lining up with TRBD1. V was pared by 1 base and J by 3 bases, with 8 bases of the junction left unmatched. Germline CDR1 reads LGHNA; CDR2 reads YSLEER. The CDR3 totals 16 residues. As DNA, the CDR3 is TGCGCCAGCAGCCAAGCCCGCAGGGGGAGGTACACTGAAGCTTTCTTT. Its protein is CASSQARRGRYTEAFF.

V and J are TRBV30 and TRBJ1-2; TRBD1 matches 7 bases. The trim removed 3 bases at V and 4 bases at J, leaving 5 bases unmatched. The germline V gene has CDR1 GTSNPN and CDR2 SVGIG (reference sequence). This CDR3 is 13 amino acids long. The CDR3 spells CAWSWDSRYGYTF. In nucleotides, the CDR3 is TGTGCCTGGAGCTGGGACAGCCGCTATGGCTACACCTTC.

This chain uses TRBV19 with TRBJ1-3; maybe TRBD1 (5 bases). Germline CDR1 reads LNHDA; CDR2 reads SQIVND (reference sequence). The V gene lost 6 bases and the J gene lost 4 bases, with 19 bases spanning the gap. The CDR3 consists of 16 residues. CDR3: CASSGTPGFSGNTIYF. CDR3 coding DNA: TGTGCCAGTAGCGGTACCCCAGGGTTTTCGGGAAACACCATATATTTT. The entire variable domain, with the rest obtained from reference TRBV19 and TRBJ1-3, is as follows: DGGITQSPKYLFRKEGQNVTLSCEQNLNHDAMYWYRQDPGQGLRLIYYSQIVNDFQKGDIAEGYSVSREKKESFPLTVTSAQKNPTAFYLCASSGTPGFSGNTIYFGEGSWLTVV.

J is TRBJ1-4 and V is TRBV7-2; tentative D call: TRBD1 (6 bases). The CDR3 is made up of 14 amino acids. CDR1 is SGHTA, CDR2 FQGNSA, per germline. V shed 5 bases and J shed 4 bases, with 11 bases lying between them. The CDR3 reads CASSPDRYNEKLFF. For the CDR3, the DNA is TGTGCCAGCAGCCCGGACAGATATAATGAAAAACTGTTTTTT.

In this sample, this clone turned up once. This chain connects TRBV27 to TRBJ1-1; 8 bases map to TRBD1. Germline CDR1 MNHEY, CDR2 SMNVEV (reference sequence). The CDR3 spans 16 residues. The J segment lost 0 bases and the V segment lost 3 bases, leaving 6 bases of the junction unmatched. The CDR3 spells CASSFNPGGVNTEAFF. The CDR3 DNA reads TGTGCCAGCAGTTTTAACCCAGGGGGCGTGAACACTGAAGCTTTCTTT.

The J gene is TRBJ1-5, the V gene TRBV19; D remains unclear. Germline CDR1 is LNHDA and CDR2 is SQIVND (reference sequence). The CDR3 covers 14 residues. The V gene lost 10 bases and the J gene lost 0 bases, with 13 bases spanning the gap. The CDR3 coding sequence is TGTGCCACTCGGCGGCCTTATAGCAATCAGCCCCAGCATTTT. Protein product: CATRRPYSNQPQHF.

This rearrangement joins TRBV30 to TRBJ1-2; 8 bases line up with TRBD1. The CDR3 length is 13 residues. J was trimmed by 8 bases and V by 2 bases; bases with no gene match: 7. Per germline, CDR1 GTSNPN and CDR2 SVGIG (reference sequence). CDR3 sequence: CAWSLTGEGGYTF. CDR3 DNA: TGTGCCTGGAGTTTGACAGGGGAAGGAGGCTACACCTTC.

V is TRBV6-6 and J is TRBJ1-2; tentatively, D is TRBD1 (6 bases). The CDR3 has 14 amino acids. The germline V and J ends were trimmed by 7 bases and 8 bases, with 20 bases remaining between them. Germline V CDR1 and CDR2: MNHNY, SVGAGI (reference sequence). CDR3 DNA: TGTGCCAGCACTGGACAGACCACTACCCAAGGCTACACCTTC. As protein: CASTGQTTTQGYTF.

The chain employs TRBV6-5 and TRBJ2-3; 7 bases match TRBD2. The V and J ends lost 2 bases and 2 bases, in that order; junction bases with no gene match: 4. The germline V gene has CDR1 MNHEY and CDR2 SVGAGI. The CDR3 loop spans 15 amino acids. This chain's CDR3 is CASSYRAGATDTQYF. The DNA for the CDR3 is TGTGCCAGCAGTTACAGGGCGGGAGCCACAGATACGCAGTATTTT.

This chain uses TRBV7-2 with TRBJ1-6; a weak D match, TRBD1 (6 bases). The CDR3 is 15 amino acids. Germline loops: CDR1 SGHTA, CDR2 FQGNSA. The germline V and J ends were trimmed by 5 bases and 8 bases, with 16 bases remaining between them. CDR3 bases: TGTGCCAGCAGCCCAACACAGGGATGGGATTCACCCCTCCACTTT. It codes for CASSPTQGWDSPLHF.

The gene calls are TRBV28 and TRBJ2-7; 7 bases agree with TRBD2. CDR3 length: 16 amino acids. CDR1 is MDHEN, CDR2 SYDVKM, per germline. Trimming removed 5 bases from V and 2 bases from J; junction bases left unmatched: 12. CDR3 protein: CASSPVPTSAAYEQYF. CDR3 nucleotides: TGTGCCAGCAGTCCTGTGCCAACTAGCGCCGCCTACGAGCAGTACTTC.

V gene TRBV2 combines with J gene TRBJ2-3; weak D call: TRBD1 (5 bases). Germline V gene sequence: CDR1 SNHLY, CDR2 FYNNEI. V was cut by 6 bases and J by 4 bases, with 11 bases left in between. The CDR3 covers 13 residues. CDR3 sequence reads: CASSGTGSDTQYF. For the CDR3, the DNA is TGTGCCAGCAGCGGAACAGGTTCAGATACGCAGTATTTT.

This rearrangement joins TRBV6-5 to TRBJ1-3; TRBD1 matches at 11 bases. The CDR3 runs 15 residues. Per germline, CDR1 MNHEY and CDR2 SVGAGI. Trimming cost V 6 bases and J 3 bases; bases outside gene matches: 4. The CDR3 sequence is CASSGDRGYGNTIYF. The CDR3, as DNA: TGTGCCAGCAGCGGGGACAGGGGGTATGGAAACACCATATATTTT.

The count of this clone is one. The rearrangement joins TRBV29-1 to TRBJ1-5; the D gene is possibly TRBD1 (5 bases). Germline-derived CDR1 and CDR2 are SQVTM and ANQGSEA. The germline V and J ends were trimmed by 4 bases and 5 bases, with 9 bases remaining between them. The length of the CDR3 is 12 residues. The CDR3 DNA reads as TGCAGCGTTGGCGACAGAGATCAGCCCCAGCATTTT. It yields the protein CSVGDRDQPQHF.

The chain couples TRBV6-1 to TRBJ1-2; TRBD1 might be the D (5 bases). The CDR3 consists of 15 residues. V was cut by 2 bases and J by 7 bases, with 17 bases left in between. The germline V gene encodes CDR1 MNHNS and CDR2 SASEGT. In nucleotides, the CDR3 is TGTGCCAGCAGTGAACGGAGACAAACAGGTGGTGGCTACACCTTC. It yields the protein CASSERRQTGGGYTF.

The rearrangement uses TRBV4-2 and TRBJ2-3, with 10 bases identical to TRBD2. The CDR3 sequence is 17 residues long. From germline, CDR1 is LGHNA and CDR2 YNFKEQ. Germline trimming cut 3 bases from V and 3 bases from J; bases unmatched to any gene: 9. CDR3 protein: CASSHPGETSGTDTQYF. The CDR3 DNA sequence: TGTGCCAGCAGCCACCCCGGTGAGACTAGCGGGACAGATACGCAGTATTTT.